This T cell receptor beta chain was profiled in a study of cytomegalovirus exposure and HLA in healthy donors. Notes on the study in general: Presence/absence analyses supposed approximately even sequencing depth among donors.

Regarding this clone: Its antigen is as yet unknown.

The CDR3 runs to 14 residues. V was shortened by 4 bases and J by 5 bases, with 14 bases between the two germline ends. The germline V gene has CDR1 SNHLY and CDR2 FYNNEI. Researchers ran the PCR with 60 Vbeta and 13 Jbeta primers. The protocol was immunoSEQ multiplex PCR, while the TCRdb copy is restricted to in-frame clones and leaves out a portion. This sample yields 150,000 to 200,000 clones, of which 65% to 85% are seen a single time; under 7% belongs to the top ten. The genes are TRBV2 and TRBJ2-5; tentatively, D is TRBD2 (6 bases). Source material: PBMCs. This sequence originates from a woman between 25 and 40 years old in good health and CMV-seropositive. The CDR3 region has the DNA TGTGCCAGCAGTGTCCGGGGGAGCGGGGAGACCCAGTACTTC. It translates to CASSVRGSGETQYF. The full variable domain, its missing parts supplied by reference TRBV2 and TRBJ2-5, is EPEVTQTPSHQVTQMGQEVILRCVPISNHLYFYWYRQILGQKVEFLVSFYNNEISEKSEIFDDQFSVERPDGSNFTLKIRSTKLEDSAMYFCASSVRGSGETQYFGPGTRLLVL.